This T cell receptor beta chain was captured in a study of blood T cell repertoires in COVID-19. The method was immunoSEQ multiplex PCR; TCRdb's version includes in-frame clones alone and lacks a portion of them. The top ten hold around 3% of the sample, which has some 160,000 clones, about 89% seen once. The CDR3 covers 16 residues. In germline, CDR1 is WSHSY, CDR2 SAAADI. The J segment lost 6 bases and the V segment lost 5 bases, leaving 8 bases of the junction unmatched. There are a few counts of this clone. The sample was peripheral blood. The sequence was collected from a man aged 60 to 69 with acute or convalescent COVID-19. V and J are TRBV10-2 and TRBJ1-5, with TRBD1 identical over 12 bases. The CDR3 spells CASSRDRGLSAQPQHF. In nucleotides, the CDR3 is TGCGCCAGCAGTCGGGACAGGGGGCTTTCTGCTCAGCCCCAGCATTTT.